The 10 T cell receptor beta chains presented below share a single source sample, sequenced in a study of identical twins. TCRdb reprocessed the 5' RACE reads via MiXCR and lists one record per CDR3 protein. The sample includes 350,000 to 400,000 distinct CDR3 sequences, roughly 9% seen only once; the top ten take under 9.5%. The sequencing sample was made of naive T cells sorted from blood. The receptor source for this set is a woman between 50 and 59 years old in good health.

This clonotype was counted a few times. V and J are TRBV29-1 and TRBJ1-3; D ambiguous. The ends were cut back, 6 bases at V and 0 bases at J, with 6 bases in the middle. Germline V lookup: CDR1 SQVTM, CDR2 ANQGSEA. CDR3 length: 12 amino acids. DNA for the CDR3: TGCAGCGTCGTAAGCTCTGGAAACACCATATATTTT. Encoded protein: CSVVSSGNTIYF.

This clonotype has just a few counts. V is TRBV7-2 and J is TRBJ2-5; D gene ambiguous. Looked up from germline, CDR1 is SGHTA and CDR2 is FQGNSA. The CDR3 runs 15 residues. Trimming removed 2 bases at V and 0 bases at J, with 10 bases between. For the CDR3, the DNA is TGTGCCAGCAGCTTACGTGCGGCGTACCAAGAGACCCAGTACTTC. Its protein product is CASSLRAAYQETQYF.

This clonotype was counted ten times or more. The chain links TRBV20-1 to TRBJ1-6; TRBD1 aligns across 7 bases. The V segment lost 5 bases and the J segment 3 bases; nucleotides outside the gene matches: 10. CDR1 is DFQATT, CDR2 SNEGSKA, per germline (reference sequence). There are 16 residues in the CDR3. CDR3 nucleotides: TGCAGTGCTTCCTCTAGACAGGGTTTCTATAATTCACCCCTCCACTTT. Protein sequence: CSASSRQGFYNSPLHF.

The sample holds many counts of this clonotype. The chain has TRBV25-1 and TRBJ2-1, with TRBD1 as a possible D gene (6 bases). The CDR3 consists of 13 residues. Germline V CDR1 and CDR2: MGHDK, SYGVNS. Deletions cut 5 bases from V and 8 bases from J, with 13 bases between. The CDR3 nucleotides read TGTGCCAGCAGTACCCCAGGGGTCTATGAGCAGTTCTTC. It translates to CASSTPGVYEQFF.

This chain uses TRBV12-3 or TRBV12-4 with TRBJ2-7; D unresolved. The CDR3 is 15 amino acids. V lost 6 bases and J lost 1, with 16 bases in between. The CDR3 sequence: CASSPDGSGSYEQYF. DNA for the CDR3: TGTGCCAGCAGCCCCGACGGGTCAGGATCCTACGAGCAGTACTTC.

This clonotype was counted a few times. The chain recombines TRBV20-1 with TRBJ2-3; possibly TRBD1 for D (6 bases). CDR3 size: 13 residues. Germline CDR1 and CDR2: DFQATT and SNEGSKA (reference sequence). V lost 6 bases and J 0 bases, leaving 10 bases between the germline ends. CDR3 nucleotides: TGCAGTGCCGAGGGGGACAGCACAGATACGCAGTATTTT. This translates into CSAEGDSTDTQYF.

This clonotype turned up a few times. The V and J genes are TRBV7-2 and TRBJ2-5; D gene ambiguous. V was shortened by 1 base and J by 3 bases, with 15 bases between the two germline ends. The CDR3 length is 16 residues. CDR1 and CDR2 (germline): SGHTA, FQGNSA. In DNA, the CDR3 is TGTGCCAGCAGCTTAGGGCCACGGGTACAGAAAGAGACCCAGTACTTC. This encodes CASSLGPRVQKETQYF.

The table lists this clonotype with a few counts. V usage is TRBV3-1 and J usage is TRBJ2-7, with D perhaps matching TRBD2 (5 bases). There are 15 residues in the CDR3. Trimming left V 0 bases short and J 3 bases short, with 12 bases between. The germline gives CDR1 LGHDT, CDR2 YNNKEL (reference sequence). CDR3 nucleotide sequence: TGTGCCAGCAGCCAAGAGTCGCAGACTAACTACGAGCAGTACGTC. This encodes CASSQESQTNYEQYV.

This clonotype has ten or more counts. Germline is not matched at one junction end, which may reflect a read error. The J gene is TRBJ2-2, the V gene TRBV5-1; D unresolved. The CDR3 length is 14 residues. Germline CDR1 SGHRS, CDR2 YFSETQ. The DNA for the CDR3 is TGTGCCAGCAGCTCAGGAACGAACACCGGGGAGCTGTTTTTT. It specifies CASSSGTNTGELFF. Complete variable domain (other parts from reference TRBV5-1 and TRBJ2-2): KAGVTQTPRYLIKTRGQQVTLSCSPISGHRSVSWYQQTPGQGLQFLFEYFSETQRNKGNFPGRFSGRQFSNSRSEMNVSTLELGDSALYLCASSSGTNTGELFFGEGSRLTVL.

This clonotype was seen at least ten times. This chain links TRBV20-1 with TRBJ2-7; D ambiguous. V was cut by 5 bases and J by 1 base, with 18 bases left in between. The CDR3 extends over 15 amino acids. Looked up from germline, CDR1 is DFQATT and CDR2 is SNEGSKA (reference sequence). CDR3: CSALTNMIGSYEQYF. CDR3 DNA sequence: TGCAGTGCTTTAACGAACATGATTGGGTCCTACGAGCAGTACTTC.